This T cell receptor (beta chain) was recorded in a study of blood T cell repertoires in COVID-19. Study information: COVID-19 samples from acute and convalescent phases originated in the United States, Italy and Spain.

Looked up from germline, CDR1 is MNHNS and CDR2 is SASEGT. Germline trimming cut 4 bases from V and 2 bases from J; bases unmatched to any gene: 14. The CDR3 loop spans 17 amino acids. Only one count was recorded for this clone. Authors' methods: Nucleated cell number was recorded as an estimate derived from reference gene primer amplification. Repertoires were generated with immunoSEQ multiplex PCR, while TCRdb's copy carries only in-frame clones and drops some. For V, J and clone size, that table is used; D and trimming come from the DNA. Of approximately 330,000 clones listed, more than 75% are singletons.

This chain connects TRBV6-1 to TRBJ2-7; 7 bases line up with TRBD1. Sample: peripheral blood. The source of this sequence is a woman aged 45-59 years with active or convalescent COVID-19. The CDR3 DNA follows: TGTGCCAGCAGTGTGAGGCCAGGGGGTACGATGACCTACGAGCAGTACTTC. Translating gives CASSVRPGGTMTYEQYF.